This T cell receptor (beta chain) was identified during a study of OX40 agonist ivuxolimab in advanced cancers. Study observations and caveats: The authors did not determine the antigen specificity of the expanded peripheral T cells. In the 0.1 to 3.0 mg/kg range, CD4+ and CD8+ blood T cells had expanded clonally by week 6.

The table came from immunoSEQ multiplex PCR; TCRdb's copy has only in-frame clones and leaves some out. The sample yields 80,000 to 95,000 clones, approximately 91% seen once. A note on this clone: Its antigen remains unknown.

The germline CDR1 and CDR2 sequences are ENHRY and SYGVKD. The V end lost 4 bases, the J end lost 5 bases, and 14 bases lay between the germline ends. This CDR3 has 14 amino acids. If patients had autoimmune disease history or systemic immunosuppression, they were excluded. The sequences come from CD4+ or CD8+ T cells sorted from blood, collected in a trial of the OX40 agonist ivuxolimab. This sequence was found in an adult with an advanced solid tumor such as melanoma, head and neck, liver or kidney cancer. V gene TRBV10-3 combines with J gene TRBJ2-5, with a tentative D call TRBD2 (6 bases). CDR3 region: CAISVLPGRETQYF. The CDR3 DNA is TGTGCCATCAGTGTTCTACCTGGGAGGGAGACCCAGTACTTC.